A selection of T cell receptor beta chains follows, all from one sample in a study of T cells in Graves' hyperthyroidism and ophthalmopathy. From the multiplex PCR reads, TCRdb called clonotypes with MiXCR, one entry per CDR3 protein. This table holds more than 550,000 distinct CDR3 sequences, about 45% found once. Source material: peripheral blood or thyroid tissue (not recorded which). These TCRs come from an adult man with Graves' disease, either hyperthyroidism or ophthalmopathy (not recorded which). Each CDR3 is given with its conserved first and last residue. Fields, in order: clone size, V gene, J gene, D gene, CDR3 protein, CDR3 DNA. The D gene is left open where the match is weak. Expanded clones are given a class, and other clones once, few, many or no size at all.

>-|TRBV2|TRBJ1-4|-
CASSAGDGRYEKLFF
TGTGCCAGCAGCGCCGGGGACGGCCGATATGAAAAACTGTTTTTT
>many|TRBV10-3|TRBJ2-7|TRBD1
CAISENRGDEQYF
TGTGCCATCAGTGAGAACAGGGGAGACGAGCAGTACTTC
>many|TRBV10-3|TRBJ1-5|-
CAISESKGGQPQHF
TGTGCCATCAGTGAGTCAAAGGGCGGCCAGCCCCAGCATTTT
>few|TRBV6-5|TRBJ1-2|-
CASSYDRLYGYTF
TGTGCCAGCAGTTATGACAGGCTTTATGGCTACACCTTC
>-|TRBV2|TRBJ1-2|TRBD1
CASSEALSSTGVDGYTF
TGTGCCAGCAGTGAAGCGCTTTCATCCACAGGGGTAGATGGCTACACCTTC
>-|TRBV2|TRBJ1-1|-
CASSEYGTGDTEAFF
TGTGCCAGCAGTGAATACGGCACGGGGGACACTGAAGCTTTCTTT
>many|TRBV15|TRBJ1-5|-
CATSRDSGRRDQPQHF
TGTGCCACCAGCAGAGATTCCGGCAGGCGTGATCAGCCCCAGCATTTT
>few|TRBV29-1|TRBJ2-7|TRBD2
CSVEDGLGLGSYEQYF
TGCAGCGTTGAAGACGGCCTAGGACTAGGGTCCTACGAGCAGTACTTC
>-|TRBV29-1|TRBJ2-7|TRBD1
CSVSGDRGYEQYF
TGCAGCGTTTCGGGGGACAGGGGGTACGAGCAGTACTTC
>-|TRBV2|TRBJ2-7|-
CASNPGAGEQYF
TGTGCCAGCAACCCAGGTGCGGGCGAGCAGTACTTC
>many|TRBV10-3|TRBJ2-7|TRBD2
CAISELAGGYEQYF
TGTGCCATCAGTGAACTAGCGGGAGGCTACGAGCAGTACTTC
>-|TRBV7-9|TRBJ1-2|-
CASSLQAYSNYGYTF
TGTGCCAGCAGCCTCCAGGCTTACTCTAACTATGGCTACACCTTC
>many|TRBV7-6|TRBJ1-1|-
CASSPTQNTEAFF
TGTGCTAGCAGTCCGACCCAGAACACTGAAGCTTTCTTT
>-|TRBV25-1|TRBJ2-5|TRBD2
CASRKTGREDMETQYF
TGTGCCAGCAGGAAAACTGGGAGGGAGGATATGGAGACCCAGTACTTC
>-|TRBV6-1|TRBJ1-6|-
CASSEEGGPYNSPLHF
TGTGCCAGCAGTGAAGAGGGGGGACCCTACAATTCACCCCTCCACTTT
>once|TRBV12-3/TRBV12-4|TRBJ1-1|-
CASSPKISEAFF
TGTGCCAGCAGCCCCAAGATCTCTGAAGCTTTCTTT
>few|TRBV20-1|TRBJ2-5|TRBD1
CSASDRAGGIMETQYF
TGCAGTGCTTCGGACAGGGCAGGCGGGATTATGGAGACCCAGTACTTC
>-|TRBV20-1|TRBJ1-4|TRBD1
CSAPTGTRNEKLFF
TGCAGTGCGCCGACAGGGACAAGGAATGAAAAACTGTTTTTT
>-|TRBV10-3|TRBJ2-6|-
CAITSGANVLTF
TGTGCCATCACATCCGGGGCCAACGTCCTGACTTTC
>few|TRBV9|TRBJ2-7|-
CASSHSTDRPDEQYF
TGTGCCAGCAGCCATTCCACCGACAGGCCGGACGAGCAGTACTTC
>-|TRBV7-6|TRBJ1-4|TRBD1
CASRRGGQVYEKLFF
TGTGCCAGCAGGCGGGGTGGACAGGTCTATGAAAAACTGTTTTTT
>once|TRBV2|TRBJ1-5|TRBD1
CASRTGQGNQPQHF
TGTGCCAGCCGGACCGGACAGGGCAATCAGCCCCAGCATTTT
>many|TRBV7-9|TRBJ2-6|-
CASSSGPLGPGANVLTF
TGTGCCAGCAGCTCAGGCCCCCTGGGGCCCGGGGCCAACGTCCTGACTTTC
>few|TRBV7-2|TRBJ1-3|-
CASSPSLSSGNTIYF
TGTGCCAGCAGCCCCTCACTAAGCTCTGGAAACACCATATATTTT
>-|TRBV7-9|TRBJ2-5|-
CASSITQGETQYF
TGTGCCAGTAGTATCACACAGGGTGAGACCCAGTACTTC
>-|TRBV7-2|TRBJ1-1|-
CASSLWLAGDTEAFF
TGTGCCAGCAGCTTATGGCTAGCGGGGGACACTGAAGCTTTCTTT
>-|TRBV7-9|TRBJ1-1|TRBD1
CASSPPDRVTEAFF
TGTGCCAGCAGCCCTCCCGACAGGGTTACTGAAGCTTTCTTT
>-|TRBV5-1|TRBJ1-1|-
CASSLDGRNTEAFF
TGCGCCAGCAGCTTGGATGGCAGGAACACTGAAGCTTTCTTT
>-|TRBV6-5|TRBJ2-7|-
CASSPDWARVYEQYF
TGTGCCAGCAGTCCCGACTGGGCCCGCGTTTACGAGCAGTACTTC
>once|TRBV6-1|TRBJ2-1|TRBD1
CASREGGRF
TGTGCCAGCAGAGAAGGGGGCAGATTC
>many|TRBV20-1|TRBJ2-7|TRBD1
CSASYPGQSYEQYF
TGCAGTGCTAGTTACCCGGGACAGAGCTACGAGCAGTACTTC
>many|TRBV24-1|TRBJ1-4|-
CATAGASEKLFF
TGTGCCACCGCGGGCGCCAGTGAAAAACTGTTTTTT
>few|TRBV2|TRBJ1-2|TRBD1
CASRERDRPIYGYTF
TGTGCCAGCAGGGAAAGGGACAGGCCGATCTATGGCTACACCTTC
>many|TRBV10-3|TRBJ1-6|-
CAISGGFNSPLHF
TGTGCCATCAGTGGGGGGTTCAATTCACCCCTCCACTTT
>-|TRBV5-1|TRBJ1-1|-
CASSLDRARRMNTETFF
TGCGCCAGCAGCTTGGACAGGGCCAGACGGATGAACACTGAAACTTTCTTT
>many|TRBV7-9|TRBJ1-2|-
CASSFEGGYTF
TGTGCCAGCAGCTTCGAGGGTGGCTACACCTTC
>few|TRBV19|TRBJ1-5|-
CASSSVGINQPQHF
TGTGCCAGCAGTTCCGTGGGGATCAATCAGCCCCAGCATTTT
>-|TRBV19|TRBJ1-6|-
CASSQGIGNSPLHF
TGTGCCAGTAGTCAGGGGATCGGAAATTCACCCCTCCACTTT
>-|TRBV10-3|TRBJ2-5|-
CAISDPGQTQETQYF
TGTGCCATCAGTGATCCTGGACAGACGCAAGAGACCCAGTACTTC
>-|TRBV9|TRBJ1-6|-
CASSVTPLHF
TGTGCCAGCAGCGTAACACCCCTCCACTTT
>few|TRBV13|TRBJ2-2|TRBD2
CASSLQSLAGGTGELFF
TGTGCCAGCAGCCTTCAATCTTTAGCGGGAGGGACCGGGGAGCTGTTTTTT
>many|TRBV2|TRBJ1-2|TRBD1
CASRGQLGYGYTF
TGTGCCAGCAGGGGACAGCTTGGCTATGGCTACACCTTC
>-|TRBV10-3|TRBJ2-3|TRBD1
CASSGQGWDTDTQYF
TGTGCCAGCAGTGGACAGGGATGGGACACAGATACGCAGTATTTT
>many|TRBV12-3/TRBV12-4|TRBJ1-5|-
CASSFVRGNQPQHF
TGTGCCAGCAGTTTTGTAAGGGGCAATCAGCCCCAGCATTTT
>few|TRBV20-1|TRBJ2-2|-
CSARGPYTGELFF
TGCAGTGCTAGAGGTCCATACACCGGGGAGCTGTTTTTT
>many|TRBV10-2|TRBJ1-6|-
CASKMDISSYNSPLHF
TGCGCCAGCAAGATGGACATTAGCTCCTATAATTCACCCCTCCACTTT
>-|TRBV24-1|TRBJ1-5|-
CATSEREGTANQPQHF
TGTGCCACCAGTGAACGAGAGGGCACGGCAAATCAGCCCCAGCATTTT
>once|TRBV7-2|TRBJ2-7|TRBD2
CASSSSAGVPYEQYF
TGTGCCAGCAGCTCCTCAGCGGGAGTCCCATACGAGCAGTACTTC
>-|TRBV7-8|TRBJ1-6|-
CASRSANSLSPLHF
TGTGCCAGCAGATCCGCGAATAGTCTTTCACCCCTCCACTTT
>-|TRBV14|TRBJ2-7|TRBD1
CASSLGQDKQYF
TGTGCCAGCAGCCTCGGACAGGATAAGCAGTACTTC
>-|TRBV5-5|TRBJ1-3|TRBD1
CAGSFTGGGGGNTIYF
TGTGCCGGCAGCTTTACAGGGGGGGGCGGTGGAAACACCATATATTTT
>-|TRBV10-3|TRBJ1-4|-
CAISDKGREKLFF
TGTGCCATCAGTGACAAGGGGCGGGAAAAACTGTTTTTT
>many|TRBV2|TRBJ1-6|-
CASSDRVRINSPLHF
TGTGCCAGCAGTGATAGGGTGCGGATTAATTCACCCCTCCACTTT
>-|TRBV7-6|TRBJ2-7|-
CASSQEWTDYEQYF
TGTGCCAGCAGCCAAGAGTGGACAGACTACGAGCAGTACTTC
>-|TRBV29-1|TRBJ2-7|TRBD1
CSAGQADEQYF
TGCAGCGCTGGACAGGCGGACGAGCAGTACTTC